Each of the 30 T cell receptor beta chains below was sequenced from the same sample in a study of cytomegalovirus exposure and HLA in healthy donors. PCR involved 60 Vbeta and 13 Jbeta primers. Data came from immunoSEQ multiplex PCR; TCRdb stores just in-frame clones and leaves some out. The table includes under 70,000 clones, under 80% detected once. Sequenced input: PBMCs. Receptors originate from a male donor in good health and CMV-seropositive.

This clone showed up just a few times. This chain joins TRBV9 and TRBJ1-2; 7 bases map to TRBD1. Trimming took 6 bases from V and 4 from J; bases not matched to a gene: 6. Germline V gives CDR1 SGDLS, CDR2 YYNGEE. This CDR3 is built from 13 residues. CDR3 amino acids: CASTQQGSYGYTF. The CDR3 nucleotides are TGTGCCAGCACTCAACAGGGGTCCTATGGCTACACCTTC.

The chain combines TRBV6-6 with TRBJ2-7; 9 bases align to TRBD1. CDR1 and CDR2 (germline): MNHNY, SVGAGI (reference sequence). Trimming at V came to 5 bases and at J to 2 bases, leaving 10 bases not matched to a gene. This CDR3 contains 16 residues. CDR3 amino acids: CASSRSTGGETYEQYF. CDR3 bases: TGTGCCAGCAGTCGGAGCACAGGGGGCGAAACCTACGAGCAGTACTTC.

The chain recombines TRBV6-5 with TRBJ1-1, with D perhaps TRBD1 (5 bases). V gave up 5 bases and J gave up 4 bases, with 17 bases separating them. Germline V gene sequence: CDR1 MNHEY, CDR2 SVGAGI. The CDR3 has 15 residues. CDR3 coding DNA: TGTGCCAGCAGTCTGGGAAGCCAGGGATTCACTGAAGCTTTCTTT. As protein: CASSLGSQGFTEAFF.

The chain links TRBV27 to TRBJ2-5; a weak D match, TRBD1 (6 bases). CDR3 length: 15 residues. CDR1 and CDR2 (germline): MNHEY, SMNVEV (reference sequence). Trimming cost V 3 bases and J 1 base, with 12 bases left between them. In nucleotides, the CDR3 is TGTGCCAGCAGTTTTCTCCAGGGGACCCAAGAGACCCAGTACTTC. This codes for CASSFLQGTQETQYF.

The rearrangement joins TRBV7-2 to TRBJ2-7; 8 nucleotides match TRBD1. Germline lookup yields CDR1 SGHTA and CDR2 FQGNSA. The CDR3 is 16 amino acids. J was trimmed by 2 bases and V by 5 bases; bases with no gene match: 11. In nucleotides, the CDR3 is TGTGCCAGCAGCGACAGACAGGGGTTGACCCCCTACGAGCAGTACTTC. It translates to CASSDRQGLTPYEQYF.

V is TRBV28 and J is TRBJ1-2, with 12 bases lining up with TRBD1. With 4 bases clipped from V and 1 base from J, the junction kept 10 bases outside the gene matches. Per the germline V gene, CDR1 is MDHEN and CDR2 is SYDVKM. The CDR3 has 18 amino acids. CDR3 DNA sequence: TGTGCCAGCAGTTCCTCGGGACAGGGGGCGCGATTTAACTATGGCTACACCTTC. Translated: CASSSSGQGARFNYGYTF.

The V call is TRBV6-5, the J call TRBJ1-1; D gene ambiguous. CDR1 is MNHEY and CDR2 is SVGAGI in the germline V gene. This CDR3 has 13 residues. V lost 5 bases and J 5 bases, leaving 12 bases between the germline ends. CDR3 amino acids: CASSPVPRTEAFF. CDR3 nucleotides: TGTGCCAGCAGTCCGGTCCCGCGGACTGAAGCTTTCTTT.

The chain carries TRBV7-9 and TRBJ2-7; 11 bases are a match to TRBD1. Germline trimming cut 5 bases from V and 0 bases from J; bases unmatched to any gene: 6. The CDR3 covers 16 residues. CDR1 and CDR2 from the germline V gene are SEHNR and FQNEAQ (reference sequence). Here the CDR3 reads CASSTWTGGISYEQYF. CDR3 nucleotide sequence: TGTGCCAGCAGCACCTGGACAGGGGGCATCTCCTACGAGCAGTACTTC. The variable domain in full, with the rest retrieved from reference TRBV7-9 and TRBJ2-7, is DTGVSQNPRHKITKRGQNVTFRCDPISEHNRLYWYRQTLGQGPEFLTYFQNEAQLEKSRLLSDRFSAERPKGSFSTLEIQRTEQGDSAMYLCASSTWTGGISYEQYFGPGTRLTVT.

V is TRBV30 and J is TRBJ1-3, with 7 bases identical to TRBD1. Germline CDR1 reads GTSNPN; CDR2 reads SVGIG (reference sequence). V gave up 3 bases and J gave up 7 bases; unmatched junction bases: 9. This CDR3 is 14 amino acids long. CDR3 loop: CAWRRMGRGNTIYF. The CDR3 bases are TGTGCCTGGAGGAGAATGGGCAGGGGGAACACCATATATTTT.

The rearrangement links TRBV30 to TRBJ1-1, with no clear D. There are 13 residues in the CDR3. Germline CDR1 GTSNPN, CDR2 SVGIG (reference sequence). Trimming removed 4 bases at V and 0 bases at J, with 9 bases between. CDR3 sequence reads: CAWTENLNTEAFF. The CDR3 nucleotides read TGTGCCTGGACTGAAAACTTGAACACTGAAGCTTTCTTT.

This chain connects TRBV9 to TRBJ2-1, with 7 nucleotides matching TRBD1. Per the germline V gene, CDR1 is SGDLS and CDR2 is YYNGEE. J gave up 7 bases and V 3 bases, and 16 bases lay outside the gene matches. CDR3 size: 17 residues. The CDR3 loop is CASSAVTGSPLRNEQFF. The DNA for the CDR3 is TGTGCCAGCAGCGCCGTGACAGGGTCCCCTTTAAGGAATGAGCAGTTCTTC.

The CDR3 DNA follows: TGTGCCAGCAGCCCGGGTAGAGCCCTCCACTTT. It codes for CASSPGRALHF. This sequence joins TRBV7-9 and TRBJ1-6; D call uncertain. The CDR3 is 11 amino acids. Germline V gene lookup returns CDR1 SEHNR and CDR2 FQNEAQ (reference sequence). The germline V and J ends were trimmed by 5 bases and 14 bases, with 10 bases remaining between them.

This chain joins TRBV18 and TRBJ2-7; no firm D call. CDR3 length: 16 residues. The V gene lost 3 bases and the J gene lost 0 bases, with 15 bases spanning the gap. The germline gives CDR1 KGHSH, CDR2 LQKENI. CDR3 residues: CASSPLAGPSSYEQYF. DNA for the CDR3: TGTGCCAGCTCACCCCTCGCCGGCCCTAGCTCCTACGAGCAGTACTTC.

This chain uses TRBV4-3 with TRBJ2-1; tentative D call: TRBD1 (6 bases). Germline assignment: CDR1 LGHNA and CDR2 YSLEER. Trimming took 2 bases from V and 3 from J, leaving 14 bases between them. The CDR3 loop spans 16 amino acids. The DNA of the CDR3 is TGCGCCAGCAGCCAAAACAGGGTTTGGAACTACAATGAGCAGTTCTTC. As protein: CASSQNRVWNYNEQFF.

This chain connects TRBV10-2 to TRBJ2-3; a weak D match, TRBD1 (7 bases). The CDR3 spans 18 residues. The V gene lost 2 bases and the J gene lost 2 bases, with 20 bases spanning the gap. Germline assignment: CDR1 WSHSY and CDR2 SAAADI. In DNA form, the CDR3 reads TGCGCCAGCAGTGAGACGCCAGGGGGAGGAGGAGACACAGATACGCAGTATTTT. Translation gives CASSETPGGGGDTDTQYF.

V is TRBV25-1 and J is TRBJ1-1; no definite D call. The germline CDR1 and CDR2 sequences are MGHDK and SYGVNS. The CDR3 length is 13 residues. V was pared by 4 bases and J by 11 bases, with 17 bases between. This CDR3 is CASSAAGVSRAFF. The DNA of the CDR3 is TGTGCCAGCAGTGCCGCCGGGGTCAGTAGGGCTTTCTTT.

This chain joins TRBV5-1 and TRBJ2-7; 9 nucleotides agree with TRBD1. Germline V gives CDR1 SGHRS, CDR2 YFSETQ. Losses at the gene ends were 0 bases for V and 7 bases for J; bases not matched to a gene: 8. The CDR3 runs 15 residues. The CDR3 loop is CASSLEAQGAREQYF. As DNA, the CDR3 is TGCGCCAGCAGCTTGGAGGCACAGGGGGCGCGTGAGCAGTACTTC.

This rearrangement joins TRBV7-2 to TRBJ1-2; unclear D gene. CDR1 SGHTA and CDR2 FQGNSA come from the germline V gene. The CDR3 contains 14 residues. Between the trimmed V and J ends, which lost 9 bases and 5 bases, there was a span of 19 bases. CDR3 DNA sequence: TGTGCCAGTTCCCTCCACAGATCTGAATATGGCTACACCTTC. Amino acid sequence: CASSLHRSEYGYTF.

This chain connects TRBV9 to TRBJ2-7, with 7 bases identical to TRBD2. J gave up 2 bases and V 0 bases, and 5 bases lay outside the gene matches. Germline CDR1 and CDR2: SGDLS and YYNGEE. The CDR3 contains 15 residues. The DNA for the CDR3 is TGTGCCAGCAGCGTAGATGGCGGGGGAACCTACGAGCAGTACTTC. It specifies CASSVDGGGTYEQYF.

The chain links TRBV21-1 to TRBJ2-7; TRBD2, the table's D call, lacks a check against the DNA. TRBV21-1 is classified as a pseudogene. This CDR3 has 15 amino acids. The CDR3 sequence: CASSKWGLAGDEQYF. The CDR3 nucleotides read TGTGCCAGCAGCAAGTGGGGACTAGCGGGGGACGAGCAGTACTTC.

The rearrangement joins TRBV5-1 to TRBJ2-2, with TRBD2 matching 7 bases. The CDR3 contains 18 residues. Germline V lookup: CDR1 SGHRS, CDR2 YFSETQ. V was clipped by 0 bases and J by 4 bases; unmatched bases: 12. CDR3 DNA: TGCGCCAGCAGCTTGGGAGCGGGGATCATCTCCGGCACCGGGGAGCTGTTTTTT. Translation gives CASSLGAGIISGTGELFF.

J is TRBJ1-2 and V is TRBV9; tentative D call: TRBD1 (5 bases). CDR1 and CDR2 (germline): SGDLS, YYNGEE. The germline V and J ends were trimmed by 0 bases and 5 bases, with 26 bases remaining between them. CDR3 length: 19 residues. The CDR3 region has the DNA TGTGCCAGCAGCGTAGGGTCCGGGCCGGGGGTAACCCCCCTATATGGCTACACCTTC. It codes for CASSVGSGPGVTPLYGYTF.

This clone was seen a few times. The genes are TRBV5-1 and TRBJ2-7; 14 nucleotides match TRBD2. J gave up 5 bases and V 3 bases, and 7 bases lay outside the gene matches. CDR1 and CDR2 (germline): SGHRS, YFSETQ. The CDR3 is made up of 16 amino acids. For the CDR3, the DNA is TGCGCCAGCAGCTCCGGGACTAGCGGGGGTAGAAACGAGCAGTACTTC. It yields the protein CASSSGTSGGRNEQYF.

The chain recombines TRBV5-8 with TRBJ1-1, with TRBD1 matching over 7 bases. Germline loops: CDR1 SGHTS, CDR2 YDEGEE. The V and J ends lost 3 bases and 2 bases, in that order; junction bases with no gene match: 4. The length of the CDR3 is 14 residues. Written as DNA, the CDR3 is TGTGCCAGCAGCTCCCGGACAGGAAACACTGAAGCTTTCTTT. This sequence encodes CASSSRTGNTEAFF.

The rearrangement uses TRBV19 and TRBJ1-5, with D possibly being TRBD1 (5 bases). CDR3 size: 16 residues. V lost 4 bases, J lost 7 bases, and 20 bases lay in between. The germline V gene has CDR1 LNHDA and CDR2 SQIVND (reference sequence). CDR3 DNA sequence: TGTGCCAGTAGTAGCGGGGTTCTGGGGGATATCCAGCCCCAGCATTTT. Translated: CASSSGVLGDIQPQHF.

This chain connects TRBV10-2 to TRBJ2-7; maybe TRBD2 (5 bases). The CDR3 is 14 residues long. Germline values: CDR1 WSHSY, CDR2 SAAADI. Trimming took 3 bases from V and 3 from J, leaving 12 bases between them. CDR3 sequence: CASSDSGNGYEQYF. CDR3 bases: TGCGCCAGCAGTGATTCCGGGAACGGCTACGAGCAGTACTTC.

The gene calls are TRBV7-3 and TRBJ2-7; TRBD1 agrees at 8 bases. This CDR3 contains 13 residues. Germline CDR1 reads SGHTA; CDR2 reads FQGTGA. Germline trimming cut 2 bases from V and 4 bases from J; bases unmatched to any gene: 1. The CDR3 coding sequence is TGTGCCAGCAGCTTAGACAGGGGTTACGAGCAGTACTTC. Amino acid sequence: CASSLDRGYEQYF.

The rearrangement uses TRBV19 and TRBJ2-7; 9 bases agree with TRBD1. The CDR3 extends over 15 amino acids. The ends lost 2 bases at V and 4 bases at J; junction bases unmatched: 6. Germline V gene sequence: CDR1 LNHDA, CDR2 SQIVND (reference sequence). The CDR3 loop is CASSIRGDRDYEQYF. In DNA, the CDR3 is TGTGCCAGTAGTATAAGGGGGGACAGGGATTACGAGCAGTACTTC.

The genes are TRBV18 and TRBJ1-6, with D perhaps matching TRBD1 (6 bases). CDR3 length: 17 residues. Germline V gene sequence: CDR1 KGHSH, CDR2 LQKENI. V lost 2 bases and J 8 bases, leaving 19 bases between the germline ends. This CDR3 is CASSPLSQGSGDSPLHF. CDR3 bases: TGTGCCAGCTCACCATTATCACAGGGTAGTGGTGATTCACCCCTCCACTTT.

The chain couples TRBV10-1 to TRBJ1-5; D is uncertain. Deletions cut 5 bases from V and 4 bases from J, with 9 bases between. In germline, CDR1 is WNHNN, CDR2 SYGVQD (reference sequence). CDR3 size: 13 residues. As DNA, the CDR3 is TGCGCCAGCAGTCCGGGGATTAATCAGCCCCAGCATTTT. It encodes CASSPGINQPQHF.